This is a list of T cell receptor beta chains from one sample in a study of cytomegalovirus exposure and HLA in healthy donors. Profiled with immunoSEQ multiplex PCR; TCRdb holds only in-frame clones, not every one. The sample includes about 190,000 clones, 70% to 75% of them seen just once. Sequenced sample: PBMCs. Receptors originate from a man aged 25-40 years in good health and CMV-seropositive. Both conserved end residues are part of each CDR3. D genes are given only for firm matches. Rows give clone size only sometimes, using once, few, many, or a class for an expanded clone.

clone_size,d_call,v_call,j_call,cdr3_aa,cdr3_nt
-,TRBD1,TRBV6-5,TRBJ1-3,CASSSDRVGNTIYF,TGTGCCAGCAGTTCGGACAGGGTTGGAAACACCATATATTTT
-,-,TRBV18,TRBJ1-1,CASSPKTGNTEAFF,TGTGCCAGCTCACCTAAGACAGGGAACACTGAAGCTTTCTTT
-,TRBD2,TRBV7-8,TRBJ2-5,CASSLIGLAGGTTGTQYF,TGTGCCAGCAGCTTAATAGGTCTAGCGGGGGGGACCACAGGGACCCAGTACTTC
-,TRBD2,TRBV7-8,TRBJ2-1,CASSYRDYPGRDEQFF,TGTGCCAGCAGCTACCGGGACTACCCCGGGAGGGATGAGCAGTTCTTC
-,TRBD2,TRBV7-2,TRBJ2-7,CASTSSGRGEQYF,TGTGCCAGCACCTCTAGCGGGAGGGGTGAGCAGTACTTC
-,-,TRBV7-3,TRBJ1-1,CASSPGFIAEAFF,TGTGCCAGCAGCCCGGGGTTCATAGCTGAAGCTTTCTTT
-,-,TRBV7-8,TRBJ2-5,CASLVGVGGTQYF,TGTGCCAGCCTTGTCGGGGTTGGAGGGACCCAGTACTTC
-,-,TRBV7-6,TRBJ2-4,CASSLGSGKNIQYF,TGTGCCAGCAGCTTAGGATCAGGCAAAAACATTCAGTACTTC
-,-,TRBV27,TRBJ2-5,CASSLTFRGLSQETQYF,TGTGCCAGCAGTTTAACGTTCAGGGGACTATCCCAAGAGACCCAGTACTTC
once,TRBD2,TRBV7-9,TRBJ2-5,CASSLARGGQETQYF,TGTGCCAGCAGCTTAGCCCGGGGGGGCCAAGAGACCCAGTACTTC
-,TRBD2,TRBV5-1,TRBJ2-1,CASVYSPGLAGRDNEQFF,TGCGCCAGCGTCTATTCTCCGGGACTAGCGGGCAGGGACAATGAGCAGTTCTTC
-,TRBD2,TRBV6-5,TRBJ2-7,CASSGLAGGLYEQYF,TGTGCCAGCAGCGGACTAGCGGGGGGACTGTACGAGCAGTACTTC
-,-,TRBV7-8,TRBJ2-4,CASSSTDRKGFQYF,TGTGCCAGCAGCTCCACTGACAGGAAGGGCTTTCAGTACTTC
-,TRBD1,TRBV29-1,TRBJ2-2,CSVAGQGESGELFF,TGCAGCGTTGCCGGACAGGGGGAGAGCGGGGAGCTGTTTTTT
-,-,TRBV18,TRBJ1-1,CASSPGREVAFF,TGTGCCAGCTCACCCGGGAGGGAGGTAGCTTTCTTT
-,-,TRBV10-3,TRBJ1-5,CAISEETGQPQHF,TGTGCCATCAGTGAGGAGACGGGTCAGCCCCAGCATTTT
once,TRBD1,TRBV25-1,TRBJ1-2,CASSGGQGEVYGYTF,TGTGCCAGCAGTGGGGGACAGGGTGAAGTCTATGGCTACACCTTC